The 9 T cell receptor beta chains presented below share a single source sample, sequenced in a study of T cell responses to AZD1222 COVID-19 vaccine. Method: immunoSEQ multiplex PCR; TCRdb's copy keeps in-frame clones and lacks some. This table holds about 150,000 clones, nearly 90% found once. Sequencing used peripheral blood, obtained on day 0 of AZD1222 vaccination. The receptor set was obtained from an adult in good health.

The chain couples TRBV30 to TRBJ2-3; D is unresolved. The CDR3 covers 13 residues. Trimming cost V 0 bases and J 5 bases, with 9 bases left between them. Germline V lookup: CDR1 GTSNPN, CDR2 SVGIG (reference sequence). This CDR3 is CAWSVRLEDTQYF. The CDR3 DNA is TGTGCCTGGAGTGTACGCTTAGAAGATACGCAGTATTTT.

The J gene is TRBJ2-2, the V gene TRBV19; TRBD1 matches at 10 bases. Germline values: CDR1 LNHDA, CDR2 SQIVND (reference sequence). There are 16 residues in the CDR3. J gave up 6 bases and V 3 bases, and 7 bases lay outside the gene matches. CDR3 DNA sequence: TGTGCCAGTAGTATCGAAGGGACAGGGGTCGCCGGGGAGCTGTTTTTT. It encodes CASSIEGTGVAGELFF.

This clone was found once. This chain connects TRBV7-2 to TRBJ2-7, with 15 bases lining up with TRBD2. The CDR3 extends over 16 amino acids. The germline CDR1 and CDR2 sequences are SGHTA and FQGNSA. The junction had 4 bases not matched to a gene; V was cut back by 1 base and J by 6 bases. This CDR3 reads CASSLGGLAGGREQYF. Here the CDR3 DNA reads TGTGCCAGCAGCTTAGGGGGACTAGCGGGAGGACGCGAGCAGTACTTC.

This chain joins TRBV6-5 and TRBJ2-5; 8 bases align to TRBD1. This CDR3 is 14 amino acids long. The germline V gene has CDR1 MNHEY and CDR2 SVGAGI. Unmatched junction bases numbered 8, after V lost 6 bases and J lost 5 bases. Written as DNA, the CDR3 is TGTGCCAGCAGCCGAAGCAGGGGGCCGGAGACCCAGTACTTC. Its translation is CASSRSRGPETQYF.

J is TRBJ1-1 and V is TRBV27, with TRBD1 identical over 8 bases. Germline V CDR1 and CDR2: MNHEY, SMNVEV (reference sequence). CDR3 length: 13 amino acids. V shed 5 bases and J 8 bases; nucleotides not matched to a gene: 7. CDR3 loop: CASSSRGPGEAFF. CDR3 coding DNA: TGTGCCAGCAGTAGCAGGGGGCCAGGCGAAGCTTTCTTT.

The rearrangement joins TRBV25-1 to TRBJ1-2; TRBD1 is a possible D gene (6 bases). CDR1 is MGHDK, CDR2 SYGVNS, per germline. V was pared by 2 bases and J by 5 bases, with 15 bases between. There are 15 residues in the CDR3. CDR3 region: CASSELGRGQYGYTF. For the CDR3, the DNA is TGTGCCAGCAGTGAACTCGGCAGGGGACAATATGGCTACACCTTC.

The CDR3 nucleotides are TGTGCCAGCAGCCTTAAAGGGGGCGCAGGGACTGAAGCTTTCTTT. It specifies CASSLKGGAGTEAFF. The chain is built from TRBV7-9 and TRBJ1-1; the match to TRBD1 covers 7 bases. V trimming: 5 bases; J trimming: 5 bases; junction bases outside the gene matches: 11. Germline V gives CDR1 SEHNR, CDR2 FQNEAQ (reference sequence). This CDR3 region has 15 residues. Full variable domain (outside the CDR3, taken from reference TRBV7-9 and TRBJ1-1): DTGVSQNPRHKITKRGQNVTFRCDPISEHNRLYWYRQTLGQGPEFLTYFQNEAQLEKSRLLSDRFSAERPKGSFSTLEIQRTEQGDSAMYLCASSLKGGAGTEAFFGQGTRLTVV.

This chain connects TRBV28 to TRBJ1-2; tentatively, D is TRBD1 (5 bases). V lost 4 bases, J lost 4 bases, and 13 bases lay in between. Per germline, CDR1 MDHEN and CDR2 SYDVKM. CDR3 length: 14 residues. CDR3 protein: CASSSGGGGYGYTF. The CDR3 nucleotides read TGTGCCAGCAGTTCTGGTGGGGGGGGCTATGGCTACACCTTC.

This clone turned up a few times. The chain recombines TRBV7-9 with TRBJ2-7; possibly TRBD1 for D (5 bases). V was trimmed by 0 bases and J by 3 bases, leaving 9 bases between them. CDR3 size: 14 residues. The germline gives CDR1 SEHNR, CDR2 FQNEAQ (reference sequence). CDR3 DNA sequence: TGTGCCAGCAGCTTAGCCGACAGTGGCTACGAGCAGTACTTC. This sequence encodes CASSLADSGYEQYF.